This TCR beta chain was sequenced in a study of shared clonotypes between healthy human individuals. The count of this clone is one. The antigen is undetermined. Repertoires were generated with immunoSEQ multiplex PCR, while TCRdb's copy carries only in-frame clones and drops some. The table has approximately 2.5 million clones, 90% to 95% seen once. Germline V gene lookup returns CDR1 SSHAT and CDR2 FNYEAQ (reference sequence). The J segment lost 2 bases and the V segment lost 1 base, leaving 3 bases of the junction unmatched. The CDR3 loop spans 15 amino acids. General study results and limits: It was the non-shared clonotypes that had lower generation probabilities than clonotypes shared by all four donors. Across subsets, estimated richness was generally greater for naive than for memory populations.

The chain has TRBV7-7 and TRBJ2-3, with 7 bases lining up with TRBD2. Sequencing was carried out using naive CD4+ T cells from PBMCs. Described subset: CD45RA+ positively selected. This clonotype was sampled from a man younger than 30 in good health. Some clones in this sample may be carry-over from other donors' samples. The CDR3 DNA follows: TGTGCCAGCAGCTTAGTCGCGGGAGCCACAGATACGCAGTATTTT. It codes for CASSLVAGATDTQYF.